This T cell receptor (beta chain) was observed in a study of shared clonotypes between healthy human individuals. Germline trimming cut 3 bases from V and 3 bases from J; bases unmatched to any gene: 3. CDR1 and CDR2 (germline): MDHEN, SYDVKM. The CDR3 contains 14 residues. Profiled with immunoSEQ multiplex PCR; TCRdb holds only in-frame clones, not every one. There are some 1.5 million clones in the sample; roughly 96% occur only once, and roughly 1.2% lies in the top ten. Specimen: naive CD4+ T cells sorted from blood. Indicated subset: CD45RA+ positively selected. The chain employs TRBV28 and TRBJ2-7; the match to TRBD2 covers 9 bases. This sequence was found in a man aged 30 to 45 in good health. In nucleotides, the CDR3 is TGTGCCAGCAGTTTTTCAGCGGGAGGCTACGAGCAGTACTTC. Its protein is CASSFSAGGYEQYF.